This TCR beta chain is from a study of blood T cells in healthy people across ages (dated by TCRdb to 2014 to 2015). At the level of the whole study: In model experiments, roughly one uniquely barcoded TCR beta cDNA molecule per two T cells was captured by template switching. To track age-related changes in TCR beta repertoire diversity, the study relied on deep sequencing normalized with unique cDNA molecular identifiers. The donors were divided into four age groups: young (average approximately 15 years), middle-aged (around 41), aged (62) and long-lived (nearly 85). To avoid experimental bias, donors of different ages were randomly spread across the sequencing lanes. Using the same blood draw, the study looked at two additional independent replicas of 1 million unique cDNA reads for two donors, one aged 18 to 30 and the other aged 80 or older.

Libraries were built with 5' RACE. The second PCR ran for about 7 to 11 cycles and used a J-beta primer mix along with a sample-barcoded 5' primer. Each TCR beta cDNA molecule received a unique molecular identifier from a template-switch 5' adaptor carrying 12 random nucleotides. At least 2.5 million CDR3-containing paired-end reads were obtained from each sample. All of the RNA was converted into first-strand cDNA using the Mint cDNA synthesis kit, with a TRBC-specific oligonucleotide serving as the primer. Following uracil-DNA glycosylase treatment, a first 18-cycle PCR with universal primers M1SS and BC2_uni_R was performed on all cDNA. The authors processed their data as follows. For normalization, 1 million high-quality reads were randomly selected from each sample, with every read carrying a distinct molecular identifier. Reads sharing molecular identifiers were discarded rather than binned into consensus sequences. MiTCR, with a Q25 quality threshold and the strictest error-elimination algorithm, was used for CDR3 identification, clonotype clustering and error correction. A nonparametric unseen species model with Euler transformation was used to estimate a lower bound on total TCR beta diversity. The public reads were quality trimmed at Q25 with fastp and then assembled into clones with MiXCR by TCRdb, keeping productive beta chains. Duplicate CDR3 protein sequences are folded into a single record with the most common DNA and genes. These V and J calls are TCRdb output, not the study's own analysis. The table for this sample lists approximately 1,700,000 distinct CDR3 sequences; around 40% of them were counted only once. The ten biggest clones cover 23% of the sample.

Ends trimmed: V by 5 bases, J by 6 bases; bases unmatched to a gene: 6. The germline V gene (reference sequence) supplies CDR1 LNHDA and CDR2 SQIVND. Counted from cysteine to phenylalanine, this CDR3 has 14 amino acids. Only the CDR3 DNA stays, 42 bases, in frame from base 1. The paper's findings and limits, for the study overall: Because profiling used bulk unsorted PBMCs, naive and antigen-experienced compartments could not be compared conclusively. Donor CMV infection status was unknown, potentially confounding age-related changes in expanded clonotypes. A strong correlation was found between observed TCR beta diversity and the percentage of naive T cells measured by flow cytometry. Estimates of total diversity based on one million sequenced T cells were regarded as lower bounds and as underestimates. As age increased, observed TCR beta diversity per million T cells dropped in a roughly linear way, and a significant reduction was already evident by age about 36. Compared with the aged group, the long-lived group had more naive CD4+ T cells, fewer expanded clones and increased TCR diversity, suggesting age selection.

This clonotype turned up a few times. Its antigen has not been determined. It has no much larger one-base neighbor in the sample; base qualities were not kept. Donors were a few dozen systemically healthy Caucasian individuals from Russia aged roughly 6 to 100 years. Each donor gave approximately 9.3 milliliters of peripheral blood, collected into EDTA-treated Vacutainer tubes. PBMCs were isolated by Ficoll-Paque density-gradient centrifugation, with at least 6.5 million obtained per sample. Total RNA was extracted from PBMCs with Trizol reagent, with at least 5 micrograms obtained per sample. Naive CD45RAhigh/CD27high T cell percentages were measured by flow cytometry on a PBMC aliquot from every donor.

The receptor was isolated from a human donor in good health. The material sequenced was blood. The chain links TRBV19 with TRBJ1-5; 8 middle bases align to TRBD1. The CDR3 corresponds to CASSEDREAQPQHF. The bases are TGTGCCAGTAGTGAGGACAGGGAGGCTCAGCCCCAGCATTTT.